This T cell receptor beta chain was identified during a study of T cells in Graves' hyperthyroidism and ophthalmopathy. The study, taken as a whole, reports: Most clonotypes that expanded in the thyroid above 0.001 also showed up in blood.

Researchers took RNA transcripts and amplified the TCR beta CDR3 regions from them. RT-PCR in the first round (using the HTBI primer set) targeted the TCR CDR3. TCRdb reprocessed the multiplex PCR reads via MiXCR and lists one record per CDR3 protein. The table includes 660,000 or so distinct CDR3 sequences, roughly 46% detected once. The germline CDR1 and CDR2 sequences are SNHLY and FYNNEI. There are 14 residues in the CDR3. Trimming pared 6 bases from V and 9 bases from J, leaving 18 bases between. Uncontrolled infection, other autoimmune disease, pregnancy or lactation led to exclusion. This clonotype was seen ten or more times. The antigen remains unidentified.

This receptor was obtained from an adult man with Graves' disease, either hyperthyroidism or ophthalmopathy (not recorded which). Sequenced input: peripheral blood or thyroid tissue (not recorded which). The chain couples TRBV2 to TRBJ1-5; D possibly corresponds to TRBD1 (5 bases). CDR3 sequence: CASRAPGQGSPQHF. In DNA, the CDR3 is TGTGCCAGCAGGGCTCCGGGGCAGGGATCGCCCCAGCATTTT.